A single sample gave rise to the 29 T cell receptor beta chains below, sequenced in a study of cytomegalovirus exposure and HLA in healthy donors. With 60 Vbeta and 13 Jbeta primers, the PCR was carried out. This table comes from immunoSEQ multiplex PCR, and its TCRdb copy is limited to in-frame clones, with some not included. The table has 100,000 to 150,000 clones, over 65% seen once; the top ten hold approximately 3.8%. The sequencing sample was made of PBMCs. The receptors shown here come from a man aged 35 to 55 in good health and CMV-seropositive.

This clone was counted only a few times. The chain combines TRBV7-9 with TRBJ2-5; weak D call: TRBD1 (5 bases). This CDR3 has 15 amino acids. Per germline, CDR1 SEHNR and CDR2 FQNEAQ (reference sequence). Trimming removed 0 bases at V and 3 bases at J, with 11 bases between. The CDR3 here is CASSLATGVKETQYF. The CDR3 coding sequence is TGTGCCAGCAGCTTAGCAACAGGAGTTAAAGAGACCCAGTACTTC.

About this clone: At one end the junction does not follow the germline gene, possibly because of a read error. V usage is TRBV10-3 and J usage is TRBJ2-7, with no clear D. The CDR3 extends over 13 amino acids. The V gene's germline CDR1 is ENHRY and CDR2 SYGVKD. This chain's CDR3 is CAVRTPSSYEQYF. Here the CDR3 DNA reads TGTGCCGTCAGGACGCCTAGCTCCTACGAGCAGTACTTC.

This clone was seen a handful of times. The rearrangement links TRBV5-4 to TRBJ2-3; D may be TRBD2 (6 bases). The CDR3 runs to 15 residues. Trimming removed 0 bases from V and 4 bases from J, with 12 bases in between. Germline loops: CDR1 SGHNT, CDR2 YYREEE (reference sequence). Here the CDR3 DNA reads TGTGCCAGCAGCTTGGTTAGCGGCGGAGCAGATACGCAGTATTTT. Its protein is CASSLVSGGADTQYF.

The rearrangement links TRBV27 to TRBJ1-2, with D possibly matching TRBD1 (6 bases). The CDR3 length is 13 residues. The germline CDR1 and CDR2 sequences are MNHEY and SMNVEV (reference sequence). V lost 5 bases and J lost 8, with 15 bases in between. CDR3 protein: CASSRPTGLGYTF. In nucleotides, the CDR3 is TGTGCCAGCAGTCGCCCGACAGGCTTGGGCTACACCTTC.

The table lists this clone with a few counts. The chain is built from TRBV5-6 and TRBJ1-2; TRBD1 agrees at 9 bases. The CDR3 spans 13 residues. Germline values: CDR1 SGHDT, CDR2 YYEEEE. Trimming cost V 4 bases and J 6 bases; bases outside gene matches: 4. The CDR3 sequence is CASSGTGLDGYTF. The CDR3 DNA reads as TGTGCCAGCAGCGGGACAGGGCTGGATGGCTACACCTTC.

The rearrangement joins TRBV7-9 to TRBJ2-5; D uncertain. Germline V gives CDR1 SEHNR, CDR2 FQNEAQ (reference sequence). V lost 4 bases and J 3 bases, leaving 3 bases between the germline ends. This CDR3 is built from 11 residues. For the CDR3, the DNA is TGTGCCAGCAGCTCGGAAGAGACCCAGTACTTC. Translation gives CASSSEETQYF.

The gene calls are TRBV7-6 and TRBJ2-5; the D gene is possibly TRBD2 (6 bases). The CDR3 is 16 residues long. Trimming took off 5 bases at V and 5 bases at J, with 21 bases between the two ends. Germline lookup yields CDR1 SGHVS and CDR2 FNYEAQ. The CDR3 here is CASSPPGLSRGETQYF. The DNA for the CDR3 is TGTGCCAGCAGCCCCCCGGGACTTTCCCGCGGGGAGACCCAGTACTTC.

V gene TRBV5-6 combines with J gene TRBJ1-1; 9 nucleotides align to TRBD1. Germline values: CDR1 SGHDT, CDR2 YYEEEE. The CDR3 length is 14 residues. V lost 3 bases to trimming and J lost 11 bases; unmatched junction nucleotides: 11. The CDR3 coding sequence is TGTGCCAGCAGCTGGGGACAGGGAGGAGCCGAGGCTTTCTTT. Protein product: CASSWGQGGAEAFF.

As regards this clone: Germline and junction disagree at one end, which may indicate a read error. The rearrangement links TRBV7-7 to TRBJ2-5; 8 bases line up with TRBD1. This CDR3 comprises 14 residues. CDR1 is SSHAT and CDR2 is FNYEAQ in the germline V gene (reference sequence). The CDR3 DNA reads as TGTGCTAGCAGCTTAAACAGGGGGCAAGAGACCCAGTACTTC. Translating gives CASSLNRGQETQYF. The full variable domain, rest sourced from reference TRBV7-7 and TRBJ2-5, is GAGVSQSPRYKVTKRGQDVTLRCDPISSHATLYWYQQALGQGPEFLTYFNYEAQPDKSGLPSDRFSAERPEGSISTLTIQRTEQRDSAMYRCASSLNRGQETQYFGPGTRLLVL.

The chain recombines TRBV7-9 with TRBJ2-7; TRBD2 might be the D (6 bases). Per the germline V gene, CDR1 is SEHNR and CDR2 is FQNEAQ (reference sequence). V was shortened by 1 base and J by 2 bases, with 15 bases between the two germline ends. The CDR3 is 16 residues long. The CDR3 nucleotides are TGTGCCAGCAGCTTAGGGCCCGGGGGAAGGGCCTACGAGCAGTACTTC. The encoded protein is CASSLGPGGRAYEQYF. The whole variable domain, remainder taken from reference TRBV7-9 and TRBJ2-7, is DTGVSQNPRHKITKRGQNVTFRCDPISEHNRLYWYRQTLGQGPEFLTYFQNEAQLEKSRLLSDRFSAERPKGSFSTLEIQRTEQGDSAMYLCASSLGPGGRAYEQYFGPGTRLTVT.

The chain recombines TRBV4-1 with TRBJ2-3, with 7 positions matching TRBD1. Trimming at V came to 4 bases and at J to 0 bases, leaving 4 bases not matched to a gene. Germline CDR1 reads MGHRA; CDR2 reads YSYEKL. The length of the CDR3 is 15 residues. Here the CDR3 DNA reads TGCGCCAGCAGCCTCCGGGACAGAAGCACAGATACGCAGTATTTT. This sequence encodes CASSLRDRSTDTQYF.

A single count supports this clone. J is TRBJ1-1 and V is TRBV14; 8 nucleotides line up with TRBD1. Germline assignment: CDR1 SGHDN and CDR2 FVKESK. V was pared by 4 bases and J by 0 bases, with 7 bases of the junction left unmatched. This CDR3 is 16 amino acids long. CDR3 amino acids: CASSPRTGNMNTEAFF. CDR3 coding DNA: TGTGCCAGCAGCCCCCGGACAGGGAACATGAACACTGAAGCTTTCTTT.

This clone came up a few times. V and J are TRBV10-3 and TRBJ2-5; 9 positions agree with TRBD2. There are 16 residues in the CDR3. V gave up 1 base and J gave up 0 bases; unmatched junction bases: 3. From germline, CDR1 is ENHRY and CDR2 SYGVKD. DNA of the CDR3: TGTGCCATCAGTGAGTACACTAGCGGGTACCAAGAGACCCAGTACTTC. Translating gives CAISEYTSGYQETQYF.

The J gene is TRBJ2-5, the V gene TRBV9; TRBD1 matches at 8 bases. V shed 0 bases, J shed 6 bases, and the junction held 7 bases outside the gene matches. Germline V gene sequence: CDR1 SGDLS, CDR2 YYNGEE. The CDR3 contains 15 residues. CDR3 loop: CASSVALDRVQTQYF. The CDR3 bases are TGTGCCAGCAGCGTAGCGTTGGACAGGGTACAGACCCAGTACTTC.

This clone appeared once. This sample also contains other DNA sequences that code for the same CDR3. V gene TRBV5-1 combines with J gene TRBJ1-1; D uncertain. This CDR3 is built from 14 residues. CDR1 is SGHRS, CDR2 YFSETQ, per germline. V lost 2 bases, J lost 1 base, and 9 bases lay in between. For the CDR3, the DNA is TGCGCCAGCAGCTTAAGTCGAGGGAACACTGAAGCTTTCTTT. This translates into CASSLSRGNTEAFF.

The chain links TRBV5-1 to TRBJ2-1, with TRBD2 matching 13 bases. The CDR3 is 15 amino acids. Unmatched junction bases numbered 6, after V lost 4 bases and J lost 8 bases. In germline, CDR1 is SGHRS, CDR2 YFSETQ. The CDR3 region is CASSQTSGGSHEQFF. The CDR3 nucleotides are TGCGCCAGCAGCCAGACTAGCGGGGGGTCCCATGAGCAGTTCTTC.

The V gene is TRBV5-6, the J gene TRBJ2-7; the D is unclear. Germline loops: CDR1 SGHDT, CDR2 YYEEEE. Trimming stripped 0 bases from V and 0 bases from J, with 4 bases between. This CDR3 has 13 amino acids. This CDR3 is CASSLDGSYEQYF. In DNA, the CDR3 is TGTGCCAGCAGCTTGGACGGCTCCTACGAGCAGTACTTC.

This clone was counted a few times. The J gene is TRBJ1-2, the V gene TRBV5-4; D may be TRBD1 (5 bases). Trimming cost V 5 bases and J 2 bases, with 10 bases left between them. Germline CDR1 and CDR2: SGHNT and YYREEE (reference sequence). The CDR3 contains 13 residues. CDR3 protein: CASSPTDNYGYTF. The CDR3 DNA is TGTGCCAGCAGTCCGACAGACAACTATGGCTACACCTTC.

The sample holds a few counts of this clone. The CDR3 DNA sequence: TGCGCCAGCAGCAAACCGGGACTAGCGGGAGATGAGCAGTTCTTC. It translates to CASSKPGLAGDEQFF. The chain is built from TRBV4-1 and TRBJ2-1; the match to TRBD2 covers 14 bases. Germline V gene data show CDR1 as MGHRA and CDR2 as YSYEKL. The CDR3 is made up of 15 amino acids. V shed 5 bases, J shed 8 bases, and the junction held 5 bases outside the gene matches.

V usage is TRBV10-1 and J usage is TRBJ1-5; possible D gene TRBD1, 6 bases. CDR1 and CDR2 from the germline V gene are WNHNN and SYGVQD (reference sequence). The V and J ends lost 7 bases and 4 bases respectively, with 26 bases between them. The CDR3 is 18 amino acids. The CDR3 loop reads CASTQASFTGCWNQPQHF. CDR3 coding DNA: TGCGCCAGCACCCAAGCATCTTTTACAGGGTGCTGGAATCAGCCCCAGCATTTT.

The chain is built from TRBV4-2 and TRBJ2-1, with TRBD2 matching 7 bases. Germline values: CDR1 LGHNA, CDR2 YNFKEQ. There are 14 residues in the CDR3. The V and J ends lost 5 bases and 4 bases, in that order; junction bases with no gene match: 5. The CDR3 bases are TGTGCCAGCAGCGGCGGGGGAGAATACAATGAGCAGTTCTTC. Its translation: CASSGGGEYNEQFF.

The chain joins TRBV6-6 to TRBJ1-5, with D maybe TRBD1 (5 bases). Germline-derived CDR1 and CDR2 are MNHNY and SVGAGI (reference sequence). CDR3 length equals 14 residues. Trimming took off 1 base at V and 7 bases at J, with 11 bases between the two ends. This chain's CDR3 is CASSYFGGSQPQHF. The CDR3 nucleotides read TGTGCCAGCAGTTACTTCGGGGGTAGCCAGCCCCAGCATTTT.

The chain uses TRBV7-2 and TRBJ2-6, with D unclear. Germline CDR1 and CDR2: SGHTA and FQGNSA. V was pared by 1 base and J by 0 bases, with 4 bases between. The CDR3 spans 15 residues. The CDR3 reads CASSLDGSGANVLTF. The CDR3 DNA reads TGTGCCAGCAGCTTAGACGGCTCTGGGGCCAACGTCCTGACTTTC.

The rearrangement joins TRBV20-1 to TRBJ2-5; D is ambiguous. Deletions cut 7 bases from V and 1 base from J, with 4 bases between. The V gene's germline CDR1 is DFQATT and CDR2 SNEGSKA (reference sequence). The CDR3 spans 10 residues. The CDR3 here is CSGGQETQYF. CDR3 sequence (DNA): TGCAGTGGAGGCCAAGAGACCCAGTACTTC.

The CDR3 spells CATGAGVNNEQFF. The DNA for the CDR3 is TGTGCCACCGGGGCGGGAGTAAACAATGAGCAGTTCTTC. The V call is TRBV10-3, the J call TRBJ2-1; 7 nucleotides align to TRBD2. Germline values: CDR1 ENHRY, CDR2 SYGVKD. The ends lost 10 bases at V and 5 bases at J; junction bases unmatched: 8. CDR3 length: 13 amino acids.

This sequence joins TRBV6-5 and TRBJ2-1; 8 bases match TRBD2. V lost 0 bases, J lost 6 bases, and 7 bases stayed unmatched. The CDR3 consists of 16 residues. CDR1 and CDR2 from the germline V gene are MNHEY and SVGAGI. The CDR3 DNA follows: TGTGCCAGCAGTTACTCGGGACTAGGGGTCCCCAATGAGCAGTTCTTC. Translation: CASSYSGLGVPNEQFF.

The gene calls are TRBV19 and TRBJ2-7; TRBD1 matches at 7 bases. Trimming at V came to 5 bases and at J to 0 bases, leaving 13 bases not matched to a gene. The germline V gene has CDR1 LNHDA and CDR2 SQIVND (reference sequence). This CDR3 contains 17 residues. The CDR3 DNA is TGTGCCAGTAGTCCCGGCGGCCTGACAGGGCCCTCCTACGAGCAGTACTTC. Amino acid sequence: CASSPGGLTGPSYEQYF.

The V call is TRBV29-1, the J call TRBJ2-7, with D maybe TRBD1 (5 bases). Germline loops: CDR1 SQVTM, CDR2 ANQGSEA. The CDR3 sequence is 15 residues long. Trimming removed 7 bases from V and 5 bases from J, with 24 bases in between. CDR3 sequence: CSASPAGPWTHEQYF. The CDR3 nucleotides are TGCAGCGCATCTCCTGCAGGGCCGTGGACCCACGAGCAGTACTTC.

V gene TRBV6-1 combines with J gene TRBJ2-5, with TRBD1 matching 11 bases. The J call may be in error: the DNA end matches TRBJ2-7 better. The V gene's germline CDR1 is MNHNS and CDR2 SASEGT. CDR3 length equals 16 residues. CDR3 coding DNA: TGTGCCAGCAGTGAAGCGCAGGGACAGGGGGCCTACGAGCAGTACTTC. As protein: CASSEAQGQGAYEQYF.